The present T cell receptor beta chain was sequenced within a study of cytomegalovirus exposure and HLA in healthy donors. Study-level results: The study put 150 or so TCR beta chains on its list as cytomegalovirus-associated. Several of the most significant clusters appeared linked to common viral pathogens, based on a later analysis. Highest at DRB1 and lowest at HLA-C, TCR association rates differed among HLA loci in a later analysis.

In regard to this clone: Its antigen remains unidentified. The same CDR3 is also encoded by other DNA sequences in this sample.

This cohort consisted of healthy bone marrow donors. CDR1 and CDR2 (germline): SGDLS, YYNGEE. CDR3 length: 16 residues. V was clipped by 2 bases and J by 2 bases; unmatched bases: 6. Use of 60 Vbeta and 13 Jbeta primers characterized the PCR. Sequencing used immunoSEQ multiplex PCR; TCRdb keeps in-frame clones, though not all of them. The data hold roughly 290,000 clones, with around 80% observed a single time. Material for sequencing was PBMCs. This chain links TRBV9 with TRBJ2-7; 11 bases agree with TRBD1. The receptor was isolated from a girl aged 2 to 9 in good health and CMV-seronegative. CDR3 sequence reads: CASSVDPGQGAYEQYF. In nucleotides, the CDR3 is TGTGCCAGCAGCGTTGATCCGGGACAGGGGGCCTACGAGCAGTACTTC.